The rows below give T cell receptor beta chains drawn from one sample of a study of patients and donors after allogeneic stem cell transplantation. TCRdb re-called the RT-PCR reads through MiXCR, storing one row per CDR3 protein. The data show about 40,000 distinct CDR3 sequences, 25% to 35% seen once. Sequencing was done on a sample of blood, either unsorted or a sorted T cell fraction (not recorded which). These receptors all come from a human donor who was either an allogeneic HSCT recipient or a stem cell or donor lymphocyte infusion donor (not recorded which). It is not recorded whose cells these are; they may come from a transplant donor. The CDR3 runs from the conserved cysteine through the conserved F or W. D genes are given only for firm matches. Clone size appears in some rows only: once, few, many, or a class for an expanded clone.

CDR3aa: CASSVAAGYNSPLHF
CDR3nt: TGTGCCAGCAGCGTAGCCGCAGGCTATAATTCACCCCTCCACTTT
abundance: .
j_gene: TRBJ1-6
v_gene: TRBV7-9
d_gene: .

CDR3aa: CASSSRSSNTGELFF
CDR3nt: TGTGCCAGCAGCTCCCGTTCGAGTAACACCGGGGAGCTGTTTTTT
abundance: .
j_gene: TRBJ2-2
v_gene: TRBV7-2
d_gene: .

CDR3aa: CSAEVGRPSSYNEQFF
CDR3nt: TGCAGCGCCGAAGTGGGCCGACCTAGCTCCTACAATGAGCAGTTCTTC
abundance: .
j_gene: TRBJ2-1
v_gene: TRBV29-1
d_gene: .

CDR3aa: CSAHERQGTNEKLFF
CDR3nt: TGCAGTGCTCACGAACGACAGGGCACTAATGAAAAACTGTTTTTT
abundance: few
j_gene: TRBJ1-4
v_gene: TRBV20-1
d_gene: TRBD1

CDR3aa: CSTGTGYEQYF
CDR3nt: TGCAGTACCGGGACAGGGTACGAGCAGTACTTC
abundance: .
j_gene: TRBJ2-7
v_gene: TRBV29-1
d_gene: TRBD1

CDR3aa: CASSPPAGFDYGYTF
CDR3nt: TGTGCCAGCTCACCACCCGCAGGGTTCGACTATGGCTACACCTTC
abundance: .
j_gene: TRBJ1-2
v_gene: TRBV18
d_gene: .

CDR3aa: CASRRDRAYGYTF
CDR3nt: TGTGCCAGCAGACGGGACAGGGCCTATGGCTACACCTTC
abundance: .
j_gene: TRBJ1-2
v_gene: TRBV16
d_gene: TRBD1

CDR3aa: CASSYSKGDRETQYF
CDR3nt: TGTGCCAGCAGTTACTCAAAAGGGGACCGGGAGACCCAGTACTTC
abundance: .
j_gene: TRBJ2-5
v_gene: TRBV6-2/TRBV6-3
d_gene: .

CDR3aa: CSVAGLYTEAFF
CDR3nt: TGCAGCGTTGCCGGGTTGTACACTGAAGCTTTCTTT
abundance: few
j_gene: TRBJ1-1
v_gene: TRBV29-1
d_gene: .

CDR3aa: CATSRDPPGRQYF
CDR3nt: TGTGCCACCAGCAGAGATCCGCCGGGACGGCAGTACTTC
abundance: .
j_gene: TRBJ2-7
v_gene: TRBV15
d_gene: .

CDR3aa: CASSSNGQGDTQYF
CDR3nt: TGTGCCAGCAGCTCCAACGGTCAAGGAGATACGCAGTATTTT
abundance: .
j_gene: TRBJ2-3
v_gene: TRBV7-2
d_gene: .